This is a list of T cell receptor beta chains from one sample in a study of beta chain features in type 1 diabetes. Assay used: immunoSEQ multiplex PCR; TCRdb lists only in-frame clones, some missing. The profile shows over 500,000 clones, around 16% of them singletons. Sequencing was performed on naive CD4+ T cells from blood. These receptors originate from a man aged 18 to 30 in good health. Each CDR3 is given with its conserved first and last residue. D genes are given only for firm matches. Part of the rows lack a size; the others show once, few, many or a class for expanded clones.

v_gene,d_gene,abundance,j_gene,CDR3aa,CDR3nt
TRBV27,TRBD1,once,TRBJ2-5,CASSGGQGPQETQYF,TGTGCCAGCAGTGGGGGACAGGGGCCCCAAGAGACCCAGTACTTC
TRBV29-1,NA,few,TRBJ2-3,CSARLGAGGTDTQYF,TGCAGCGCCAGACTAGGGGCCGGGGGCACAGATACGCAGTATTTT
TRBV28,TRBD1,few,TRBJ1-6,CASRHRGLSSPLHF,TGTGCCAGCAGACACAGGGGGTTAAGTTCACCCCTCCACTTT
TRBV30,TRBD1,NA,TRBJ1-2,CAWSPPQGSRGYTF,TGTGCCTGGAGTCCCCCACAGGGGTCTCGCGGCTACACCTTC
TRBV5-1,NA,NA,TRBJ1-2,CASSLGVMDGYTF,TGCGCCAGCAGCCTCGGGGTTATGGATGGCTACACCTTC
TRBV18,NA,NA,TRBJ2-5,CASSSRDQETQYF,TGTGCCAGCTCATCGCGGGATCAAGAGACCCAGTACTTC
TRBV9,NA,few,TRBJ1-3,CASSVAAEGNTIYF,TGTGCCAGCAGCGTAGCAGCTGAGGGAAACACCATATATTTT
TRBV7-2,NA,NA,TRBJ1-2,CASRRLGYGYTF,TGTGCCAGCCGCCGGTTGGGGTATGGCTACACCTTC
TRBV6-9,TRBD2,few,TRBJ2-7,CSLGLAGGYEQYF,TGTAGTCTTGGGCTAGCGGGAGGATACGAGCAGTACTTC
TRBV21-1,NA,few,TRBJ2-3,CASSLDPGDTHTDTQYF,TGTGCCAGCAGCCTAGACCCGGGGGACACCCACACAGATACGCAGTATTTT
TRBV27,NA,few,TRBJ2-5,CASSFSGPETQYF,TGTGCCAGCAGTTTCTCAGGGCCAGAGACCCAGTACTTC
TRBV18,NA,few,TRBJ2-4,CASSPAGKNIQYF,TGTGCCAGCTCACCAGCAGGGAAAAACATTCAGTACTTC
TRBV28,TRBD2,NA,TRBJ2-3,CATTSGGLVSSTDTQYF,TGTGCCACCACTAGCGGGGGCCTCGTTTCTAGCACAGATACGCAGTATTTT
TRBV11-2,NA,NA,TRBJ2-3,CASSTPTGAYGADTQYF,TGTGCCAGCAGCACCCCGACGGGGGCCTACGGCGCAGATACGCAGTATTTT
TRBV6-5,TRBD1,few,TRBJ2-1,CASSSLGTAYNEQFF,TGTGCCAGCAGTTCCCTCGGGACAGCTTACAATGAGCAGTTCTTC
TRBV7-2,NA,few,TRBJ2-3,CASSLYPKADTQYF,TGTGCCAGCAGCTTATACCCTAAGGCAGATACGCAGTATTTT
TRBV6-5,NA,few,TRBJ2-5,CASSYGSSSPQETQYF,TGTGCCAGCAGTTACGGTTCCTCGAGCCCTCAAGAGACCCAGTACTTC
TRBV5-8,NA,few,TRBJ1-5,CASSLWEYSNQPQHF,TGTGCCAGCAGCTTGTGGGAATATAGCAATCAGCCCCAGCATTTT
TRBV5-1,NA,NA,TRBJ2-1,CASSFGGSSYNEQFF,TGCGCCAGCAGCTTTGGGGGCAGCTCCTACAATGAGCAGTTCTTC
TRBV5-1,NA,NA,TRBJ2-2,CASSYNTGELFF,TGCGCCAGCAGCTATAACACCGGGGAGCTGTTTTTT
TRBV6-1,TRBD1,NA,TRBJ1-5,CASSGTGYQPQHF,TGTGCCAGCAGTGGGACAGGGTATCAGCCCCAGCATTTT
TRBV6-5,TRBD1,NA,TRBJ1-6,CASSHRGSYNSPLHF,TGTGCCAGCAGTCACAGGGGCTCCTATAATTCACCCCTCCACTTT
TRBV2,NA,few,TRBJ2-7,CASLRDFSYEQYF,TGTGCCAGCCTCCGGGACTTCTCCTACGAGCAGTACTTC
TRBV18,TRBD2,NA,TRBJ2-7,CASSPSPGLGGYEQYF,TGTGCCAGCTCACCCTCGCCGGGACTAGGAGGGTACGAGCAGTACTTC
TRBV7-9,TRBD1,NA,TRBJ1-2,CASSLFRDRVYGYTF,TGTGCCAGCAGCTTATTCCGGGACAGGGTATATGGCTACACCTTC
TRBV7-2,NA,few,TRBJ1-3,CASSLRWASGNTIYF,TGTGCCAGCAGCTTGCGGTGGGCCTCTGGAAACACCATATATTTT
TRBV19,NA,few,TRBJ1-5,CASSIAGSRPYSNQPQHF,TGTGCCAGTAGTATAGCAGGGTCCCGGCCTTATAGCAATCAGCCCCAGCATTTT
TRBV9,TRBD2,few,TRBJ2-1,CASTVMGLDNNEQFF,TGTGCCAGCACCGTGATGGGACTAGATAACAATGAGCAGTTCTTC
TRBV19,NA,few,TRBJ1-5,CASSIVGLNQPQHF,TGTGCCAGTAGTATAGTGGGCTTGAATCAGCCCCAGCATTTT
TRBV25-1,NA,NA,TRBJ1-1,CASSEYVGLGTEAFF,TGTGCCAGCAGTGAATATGTGGGCTTGGGCACTGAAGCTTTCTTT
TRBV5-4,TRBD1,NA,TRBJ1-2,CASSPRTGYLNRRTF,TGTGCCAGCAGCCCACGGACAGGATATTTAAACCGTCGCACCTTC
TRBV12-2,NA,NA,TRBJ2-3,CASRRVVVTQYF,TGTGCAAGTCGCCGGGTCGTAGTCACGCAGTATTTT
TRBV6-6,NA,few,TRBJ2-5,CASRYDGGSQETQYF,TGTGCCAGCAGATATGACGGTGGAAGTCAAGAGACCCAGTACTTC
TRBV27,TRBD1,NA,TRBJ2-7,CASSLRTGGTYEQYF,TGTGCCAGCAGTCTCCGGACAGGGGGAACCTACGAGCAGTACTTC
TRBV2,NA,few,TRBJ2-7,CASSDPGRTSYEQYF,TGTGCCAGCAGTGACCCCGGGCGGACCTCCTACGAGCAGTACTTC
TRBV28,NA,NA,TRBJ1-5,CASSFRGLLAQPQHF,TGTGCCAGCAGTTTTCGGGGGCTTCTCGCTCAGCCCCAGCATTTT
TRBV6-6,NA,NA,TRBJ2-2,CASSNRDRSTGELFF,TGTGCCAGCAGTAACCGGGACCGCTCCACCGGGGAGCTGTTTTTT
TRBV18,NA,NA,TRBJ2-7,CASSPGVEQYF,TGTGCCAGCTCACCAGGGGTCGAGCAGTACTTC
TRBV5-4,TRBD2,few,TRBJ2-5,CATLNGGSRETQYF,TGTGCCACTTTGAACGGCGGGAGTAGGGAGACCCAGTACTTC
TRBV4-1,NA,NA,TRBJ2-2,CASSQASIGSITGELFF,TGCGCCAGCAGCCAAGCCTCTATCGGGAGTATAACCGGGGAGCTGTTTTTT
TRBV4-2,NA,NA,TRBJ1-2,CASRVGEGSNYGYTF,TGTGCCAGCAGAGTAGGGGAGGGATCTAACTATGGCTACACCTTC
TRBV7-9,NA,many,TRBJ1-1,CASGQGNTEAFF,TGTGCCAGCGGCCAGGGGAACACTGAAGCTTTCTTT
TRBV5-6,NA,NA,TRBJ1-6,CASSNSGNLSPLHF,TGTGCCAGCAGTAACTCAGGGAATTTGTCACCCCTCCACTTT
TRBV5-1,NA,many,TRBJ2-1,CASSLEAGRDEQFF,TGCGCCAGCAGCTTGGAGGCCGGAAGGGATGAGCAGTTCTTC
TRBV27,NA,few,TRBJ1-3,CASSFDTAEFSGNTIYF,TGTGCCAGCAGTTTTGACACAGCTGAATTCTCTGGAAACACCATATATTTT
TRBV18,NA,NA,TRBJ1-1,CASSPPLGLGAFF,TGTGCCAGCTCACCTCCCCTTGGGCTAGGGGCTTTCTTT
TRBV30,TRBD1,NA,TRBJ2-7,CAWSVVDWDRGNYEQYF,TGTGCCTGGAGTGTAGTCGACTGGGACAGGGGCAATTACGAGCAGTACTTC
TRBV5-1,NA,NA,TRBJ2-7,CASRSRADSYEQYF,TGCGCCAGCAGATCTAGGGCCGATTCCTACGAGCAGTACTTC
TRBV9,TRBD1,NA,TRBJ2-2,CASSVDGGTGVTGELFF,TGTGCCAGCAGCGTAGATGGTGGGACAGGGGTCACCGGGGAGCTGTTTTTT
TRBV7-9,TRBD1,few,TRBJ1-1,CASSPGDRGDTEAFF,TGTGCCAGCAGCCCGGGGGACAGAGGGGACACTGAAGCTTTCTTT
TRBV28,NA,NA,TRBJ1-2,CASNPTWTLRGDTF,TGTGCCAGCAACCCCACCTGGACACTTAGAGGTGACACCTTC
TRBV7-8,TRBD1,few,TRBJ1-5,CASSQDRGSNQPQHF,TGTGCCAGCAGCCAAGACAGGGGGAGCAATCAGCCCCAGCATTTT
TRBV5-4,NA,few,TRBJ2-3,CASSLQPKGTDTQYF,TGTGCCAGCAGCTTGCAACCCAAGGGTACAGATACGCAGTATTTT